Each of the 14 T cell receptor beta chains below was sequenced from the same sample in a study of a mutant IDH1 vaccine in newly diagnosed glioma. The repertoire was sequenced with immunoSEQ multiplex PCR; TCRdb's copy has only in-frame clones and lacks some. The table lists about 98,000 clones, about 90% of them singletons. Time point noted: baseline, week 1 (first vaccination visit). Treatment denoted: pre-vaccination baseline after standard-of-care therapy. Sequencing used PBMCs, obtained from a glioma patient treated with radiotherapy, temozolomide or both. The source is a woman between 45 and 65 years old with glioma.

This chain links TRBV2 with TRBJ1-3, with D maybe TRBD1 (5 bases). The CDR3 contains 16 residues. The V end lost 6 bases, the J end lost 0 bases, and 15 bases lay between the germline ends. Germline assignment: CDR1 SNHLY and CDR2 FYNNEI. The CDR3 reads CASRAGSGNSGNTIYF. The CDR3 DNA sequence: TGTGCCAGCAGGGCCGGGTCAGGGAACTCTGGAAACACCATATATTTT.

CDR3 bases: TGTGCCAGCAGCTTAGGACTAGCGGGAGCAGAGACCCAGTACTTC. Translating it yields CASSLGLAGAETQYF. The genes are TRBV7-8 and TRBJ2-5; TRBD2 matches 12 bases. Germline CDR1 reads SGHVS; CDR2 reads FQNEAQ. The length of the CDR3 is 15 residues. Unmatched junction bases numbered 1, after V lost 1 base and J lost 4 bases.

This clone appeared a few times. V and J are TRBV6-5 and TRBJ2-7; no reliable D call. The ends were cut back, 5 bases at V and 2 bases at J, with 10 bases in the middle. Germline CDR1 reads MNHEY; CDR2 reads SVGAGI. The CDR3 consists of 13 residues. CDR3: CASSQDGTYEQYF. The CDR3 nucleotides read TGTGCCAGCAGTCAGGACGGTACCTACGAGCAGTACTTC.

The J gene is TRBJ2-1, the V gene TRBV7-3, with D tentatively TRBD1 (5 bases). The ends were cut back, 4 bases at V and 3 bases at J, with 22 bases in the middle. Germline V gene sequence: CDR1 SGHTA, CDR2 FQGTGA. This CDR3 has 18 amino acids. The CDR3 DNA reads TGTGCCAGCAGCTCCTTAAATCCCGCTTTTGACAGCTACAATGAGCAGTTCTTC. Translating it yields CASSSLNPAFDSYNEQFF.

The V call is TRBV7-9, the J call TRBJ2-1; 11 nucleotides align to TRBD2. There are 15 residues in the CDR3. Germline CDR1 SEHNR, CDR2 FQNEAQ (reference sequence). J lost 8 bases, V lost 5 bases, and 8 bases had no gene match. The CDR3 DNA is TGTGCCAGCAGCCCGGGACTAGCGGCGGCGGATGAGCAGTTCTTC. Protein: CASSPGLAAADEQFF.

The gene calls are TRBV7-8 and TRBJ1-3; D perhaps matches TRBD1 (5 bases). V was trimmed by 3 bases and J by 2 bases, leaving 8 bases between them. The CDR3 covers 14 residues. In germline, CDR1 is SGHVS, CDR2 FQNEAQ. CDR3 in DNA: TGTGCCAGCAGCTTTTCCAGGGCTGGAAACACCATATATTTT. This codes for CASSFSRAGNTIYF. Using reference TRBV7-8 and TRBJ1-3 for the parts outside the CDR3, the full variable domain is GAGVSQSPRYKVAKRGQDVALRCDPISGHVSLFWYQQALGQGPEFLTYFQNEAQLDKSGLPSDRFFAERPEGSVSTLKIQRTQQEDSAVYLCASSFSRAGNTIYFGEGSWLTVV.

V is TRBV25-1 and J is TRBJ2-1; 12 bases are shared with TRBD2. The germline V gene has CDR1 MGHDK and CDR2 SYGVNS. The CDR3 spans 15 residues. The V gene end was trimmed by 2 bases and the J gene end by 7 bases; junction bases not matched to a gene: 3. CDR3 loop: CASSETSGRLNEQFF. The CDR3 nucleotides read TGTGCCAGCAGTGAAACTAGCGGGAGGTTGAATGAGCAGTTCTTC.

CDR3 sequence reads: CASSFEGLRDGELFF. DNA of the CDR3: TGTGCCAGCAGTTTCGAGGGGTTGCGTGACGGGGAGCTGTTTTTT. The chain has TRBV6-1 and TRBJ2-2; perhaps D is TRBD1 or TRBD2 (5 bases each). The CDR3 is 15 amino acids. The V and J ends lost 5 bases and 7 bases respectively, with 17 bases between them. Germline loops: CDR1 MNHNS, CDR2 SASEGT.

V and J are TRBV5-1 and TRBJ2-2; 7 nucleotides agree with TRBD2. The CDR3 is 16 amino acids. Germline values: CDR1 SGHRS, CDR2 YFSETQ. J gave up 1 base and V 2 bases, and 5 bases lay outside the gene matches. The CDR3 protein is CASSFGGRGNTGELFF. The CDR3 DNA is TGCGCCAGCAGCTTCGGTGGGAGGGGGAACACCGGGGAGCTGTTTTTT.

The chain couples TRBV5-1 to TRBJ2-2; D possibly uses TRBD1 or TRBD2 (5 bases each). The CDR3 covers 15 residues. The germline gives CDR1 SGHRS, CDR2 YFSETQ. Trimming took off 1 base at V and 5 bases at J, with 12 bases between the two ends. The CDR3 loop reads CASSLSRGGTGELFF. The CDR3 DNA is TGCGCCAGCAGCTTGAGCCGGGGCGGAACCGGGGAGCTGTTTTTT.

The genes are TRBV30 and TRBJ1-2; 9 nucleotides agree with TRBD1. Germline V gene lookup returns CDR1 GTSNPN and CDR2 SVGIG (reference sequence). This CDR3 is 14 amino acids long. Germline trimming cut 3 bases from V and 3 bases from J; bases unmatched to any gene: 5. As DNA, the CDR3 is TGTGCCTGGAGCGGGACAGGGCTCTACTATGGCTACACCTTC. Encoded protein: CAWSGTGLYYGYTF.

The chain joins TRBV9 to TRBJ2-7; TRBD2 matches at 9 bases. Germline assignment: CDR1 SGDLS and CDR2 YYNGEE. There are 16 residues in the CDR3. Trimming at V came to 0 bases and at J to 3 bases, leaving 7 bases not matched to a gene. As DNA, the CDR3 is TGTGCCAGCAGCGTAGGAGCGGGAGGATTCGACTACGAGCAGTACTTC. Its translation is CASSVGAGGFDYEQYF.

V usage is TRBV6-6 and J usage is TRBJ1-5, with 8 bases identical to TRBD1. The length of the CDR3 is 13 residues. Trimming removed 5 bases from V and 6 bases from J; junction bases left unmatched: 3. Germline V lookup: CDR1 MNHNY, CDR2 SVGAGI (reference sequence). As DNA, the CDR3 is TGTGCCAGCAGTCGACAGGGGAGTCAGCCCCAGCATTTT. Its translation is CASSRQGSQPQHF.

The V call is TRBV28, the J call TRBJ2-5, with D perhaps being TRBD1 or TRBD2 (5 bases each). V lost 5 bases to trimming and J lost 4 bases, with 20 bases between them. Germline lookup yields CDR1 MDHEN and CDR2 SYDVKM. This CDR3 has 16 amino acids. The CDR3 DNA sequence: TGTGCCAGCAGTATTCCGAGGGGCTACAATGCAGAGACCCAGTACTTC. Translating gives CASSIPRGYNAETQYF.